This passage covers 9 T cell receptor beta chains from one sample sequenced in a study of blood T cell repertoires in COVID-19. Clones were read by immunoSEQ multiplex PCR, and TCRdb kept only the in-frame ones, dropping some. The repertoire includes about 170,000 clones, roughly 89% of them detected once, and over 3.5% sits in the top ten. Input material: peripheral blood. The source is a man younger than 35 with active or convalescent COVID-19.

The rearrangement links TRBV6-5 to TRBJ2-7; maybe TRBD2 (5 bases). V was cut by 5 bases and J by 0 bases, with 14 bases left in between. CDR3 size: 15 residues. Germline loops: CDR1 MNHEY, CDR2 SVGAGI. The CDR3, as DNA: TGTGCCAGCAGTAGGGAGCGGATAAGCTCCTACGAGCAGTACTTC. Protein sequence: CASSRERISSYEQYF.

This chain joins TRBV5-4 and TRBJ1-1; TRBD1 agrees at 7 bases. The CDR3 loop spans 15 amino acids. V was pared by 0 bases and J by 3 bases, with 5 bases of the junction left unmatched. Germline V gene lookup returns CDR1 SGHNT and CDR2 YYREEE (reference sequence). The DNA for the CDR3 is TGTGCCAGCAGCTTGGCGGCCAGGGGGGACACTGAAGCTTTCTTT. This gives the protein CASSLAARGDTEAFF.

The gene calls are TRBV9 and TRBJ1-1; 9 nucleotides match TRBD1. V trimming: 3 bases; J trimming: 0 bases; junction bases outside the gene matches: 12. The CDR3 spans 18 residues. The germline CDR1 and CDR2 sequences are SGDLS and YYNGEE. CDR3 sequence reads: CASSDTGTGIYLNTEAFF. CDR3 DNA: TGTGCCAGCAGCGATACCGGGACAGGGATTTACTTGAACACTGAAGCTTTCTTT.

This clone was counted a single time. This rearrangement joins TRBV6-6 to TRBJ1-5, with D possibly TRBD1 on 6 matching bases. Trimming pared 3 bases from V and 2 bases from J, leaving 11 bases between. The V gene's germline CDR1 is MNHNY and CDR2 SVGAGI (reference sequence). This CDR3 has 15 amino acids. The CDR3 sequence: CASSYRSGGNQPQHF. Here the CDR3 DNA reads TGTGCCAGCAGTTATAGGTCAGGGGGCAATCAGCCCCAGCATTTT.

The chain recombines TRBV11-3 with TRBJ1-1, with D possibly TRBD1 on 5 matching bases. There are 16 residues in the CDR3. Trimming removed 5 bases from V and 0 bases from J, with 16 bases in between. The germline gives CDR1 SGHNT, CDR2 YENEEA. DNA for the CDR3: TGTGCCAGCAGCCTCGGCAGGGTTCAAGTGAACACTGAAGCTTTCTTT. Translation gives CASSLGRVQVNTEAFF.

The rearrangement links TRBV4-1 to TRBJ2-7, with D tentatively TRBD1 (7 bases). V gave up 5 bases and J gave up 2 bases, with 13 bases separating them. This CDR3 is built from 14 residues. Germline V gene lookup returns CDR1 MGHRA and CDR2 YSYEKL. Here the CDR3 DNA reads TGCGCCAGCAGCAATTCAGGGGGGACCTACGAGCAGTACTTC. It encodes CASSNSGGTYEQYF.

The CDR3 protein is CASSPPTGETQYF. The CDR3 DNA reads TGCGCCAGCAGCCCACCAACCGGAGAGACCCAGTACTTC. The chain couples TRBV4-1 to TRBJ2-5; D remains unclear. The V end was cut by 4 bases, the J end by 4 bases, with 10 bases between. From germline, CDR1 is MGHRA and CDR2 YSYEKL. There are 13 residues in the CDR3.

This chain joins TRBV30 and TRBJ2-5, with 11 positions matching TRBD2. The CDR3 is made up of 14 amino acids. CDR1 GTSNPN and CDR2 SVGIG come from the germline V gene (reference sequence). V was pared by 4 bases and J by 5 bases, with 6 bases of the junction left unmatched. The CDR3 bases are TGTGCCTGGACAACTAGCGGGAGTTGGGAGACCCAGTACTTC. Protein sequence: CAWTTSGSWETQYF. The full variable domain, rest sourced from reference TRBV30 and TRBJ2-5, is SQTIHQWPATLVQPVGSPLSLECTVEGTSNPNLYWYRQAAGRGLQLLFYSVGIGQISSEVPQNLSASRPQDRQFILSSKKLLLSDSGFYLCAWTTSGSWETQYFGPGTRLLVL.

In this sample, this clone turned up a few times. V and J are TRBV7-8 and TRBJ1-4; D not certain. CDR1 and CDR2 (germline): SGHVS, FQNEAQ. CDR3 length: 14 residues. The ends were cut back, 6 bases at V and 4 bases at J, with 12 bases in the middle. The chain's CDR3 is CASRSTGNNEKLFF. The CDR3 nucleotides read TGTGCCAGCAGGTCGACGGGGAATAATGAAAAACTGTTTTTT. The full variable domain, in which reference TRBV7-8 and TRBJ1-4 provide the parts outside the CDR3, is GAGVSQSPRYKVAKRGQDVALRCDPISGHVSLFWYQQALGQGPEFLTYFQNEAQLDKSGLPSDRFFAERPEGSVSTLKIQRTQQEDSAVYLCASRSTGNNEKLFFGSGTQLSVL.